This T cell receptor (beta chain) was identified during a study of regulatory T cells in long-lasting Graves disease. Study overall: Disease was considered persistent Graves' disease after over 5 years of antithyroid drugs (with positive TSH receptor antibodies). Notes on the study in general: It was possible that the small sample size reduced accuracy. TRBV28, TRBJ1-2 and TRBJ2-5 emerged as the favored segments in persistent disease.

For TCR beta, libraries came from iRepertoire HTBI primers and Arm-PCR of CDR3 regions. TCRdb re-analysed the multiplex PCR reads in MiXCR, keeping a single row per CDR3 protein. The table has roughly 400,000 distinct CDR3 sequences, around a fifth seen once. The CDR3 contains 15 residues. CDR1 and CDR2 from the germline V gene are MNHNS and SASEGT. With 7 bases removed from V and 2 bases from J, the gap between germline ends came to 18 bases. Time point described: persistent/refractory GD, antithyroid drugs over 5 years with positive TRAb. PBMC RNA served as the TCR library source. This clonotype was recorded many times. Its specificity is not known.

The input for sequencing was peripheral blood mononuclear cells (PBMCs), taken when the disease was refractory, from a patient treated with antithyroid drugs. V gene TRBV6-1 combines with J gene TRBJ2-7, with D hard to call. The clonotype comes from a female donor with Graves disease. CDR3 in amino acids: CASKRFKDNPYEQYF. The CDR3 nucleotides read TGTGCCAGCAAACGCTTCAAGGATAACCCCTACGAGCAGTACTTC.